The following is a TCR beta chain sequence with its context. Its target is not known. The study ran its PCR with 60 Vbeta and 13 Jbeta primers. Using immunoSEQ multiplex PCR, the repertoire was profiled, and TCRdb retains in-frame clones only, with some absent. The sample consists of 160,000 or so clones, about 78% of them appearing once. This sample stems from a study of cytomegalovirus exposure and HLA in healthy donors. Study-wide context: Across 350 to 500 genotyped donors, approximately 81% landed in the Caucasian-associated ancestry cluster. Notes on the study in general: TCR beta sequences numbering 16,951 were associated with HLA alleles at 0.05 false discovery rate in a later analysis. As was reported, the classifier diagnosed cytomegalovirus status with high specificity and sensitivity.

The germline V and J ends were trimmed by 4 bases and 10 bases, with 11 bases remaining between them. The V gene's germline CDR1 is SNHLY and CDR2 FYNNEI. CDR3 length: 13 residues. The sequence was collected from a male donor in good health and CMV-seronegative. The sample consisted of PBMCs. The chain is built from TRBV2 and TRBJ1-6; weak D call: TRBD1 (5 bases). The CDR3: CASSVPGLSPLHF. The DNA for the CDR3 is TGTGCCAGCAGTGTTCCAGGGTTGTCACCCCTCCACTTT.